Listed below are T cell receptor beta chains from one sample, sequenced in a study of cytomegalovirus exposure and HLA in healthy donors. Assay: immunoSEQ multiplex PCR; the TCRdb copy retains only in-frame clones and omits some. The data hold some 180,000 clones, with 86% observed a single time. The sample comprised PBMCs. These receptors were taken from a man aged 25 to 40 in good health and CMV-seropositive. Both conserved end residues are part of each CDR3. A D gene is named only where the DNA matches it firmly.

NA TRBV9 CASSVGGGPTDTQYF
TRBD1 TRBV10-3 CAIQKGTGGVRDYGYTF
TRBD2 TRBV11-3 CASSLLPGGLAYEQYF
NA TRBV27 CASSIASSYNEQFF
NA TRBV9 CASSPRGVLYGYTF
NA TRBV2 CASRKQESSYNEQFF
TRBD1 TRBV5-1 CASSFRDRGLETQYF
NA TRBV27 CASSLGYEQYF
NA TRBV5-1 CASSLVSANTEAFF
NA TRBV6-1 CASSEIGSADDTQYF
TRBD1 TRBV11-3 CASSPARGREQYF
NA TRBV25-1 CASSLDSRPYEQYF
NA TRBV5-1 CASSSLLTGGGTDTQYF
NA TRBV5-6 CASSLAQQETQYF
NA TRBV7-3 CASSLYSTLYNEQFF
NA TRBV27 CASSPWGFGGELFF
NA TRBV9 CASSQGGSYNEQFF
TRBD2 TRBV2 CASQTSGRTKSYEQYF
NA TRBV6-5 CASSLEQGTHTEAFF
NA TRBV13 CASSHAGSRGAAEAFF
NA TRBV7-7 CASTLLGGQNTGELFF
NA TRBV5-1 CASSLAEVSPDTQYF
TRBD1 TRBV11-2 CASSATGDTEAFF
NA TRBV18 CASSPSQEYEQYF
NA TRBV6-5 CASSLGGRGYGYTF
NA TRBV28 CASSAFYEQYF
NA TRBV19 CASSIDPSSSEQYF
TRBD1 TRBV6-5 CASRLGQGGNTEAFF